This T cell receptor (beta chain) was sequenced during a study of shared clonotypes between healthy human individuals. General study points: Sequencing of the sorted subsets was shown by rarefaction to be incomplete despite large depth.

CD8 cells regarded as naive lacked CD45RO, were positively chosen for CCR7, and omitted terminally differentiated effector memory CD45RA+ cells. The method was immunoSEQ multiplex PCR; TCRdb's version includes in-frame clones alone and lacks a portion of them. Of millions of clones listed, about 95% are singletons. With 3 bases clipped from V and 5 bases from J, the junction kept 12 bases outside the gene matches. This CDR3 is built from 16 residues. Germline-derived CDR1 and CDR2 are PRHDT and FYEKMQ (reference sequence). Comments on this clone: No antigen is known for it.

The genes are TRBV13 and TRBJ2-7, with 8 positions matching TRBD1. Sequenced sample: naive CD8+ T cells sorted from blood. This TCR was sampled from a man younger than 30 in good health. Here the CDR3 reads CASSLTIGQGVNEQYF. The DNA for the CDR3 is TGTGCCAGCAGCTTGACAATAGGACAGGGAGTTAACGAGCAGTACTTC.